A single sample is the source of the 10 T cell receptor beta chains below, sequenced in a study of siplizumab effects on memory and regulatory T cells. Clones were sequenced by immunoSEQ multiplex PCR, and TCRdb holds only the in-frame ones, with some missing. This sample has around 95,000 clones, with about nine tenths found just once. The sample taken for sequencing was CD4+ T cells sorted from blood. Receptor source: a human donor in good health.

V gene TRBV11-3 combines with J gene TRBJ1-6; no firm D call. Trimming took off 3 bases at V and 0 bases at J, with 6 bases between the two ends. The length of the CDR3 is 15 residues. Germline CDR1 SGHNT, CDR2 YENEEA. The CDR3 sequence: CASSFSSSYNSPLHF. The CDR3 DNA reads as TGTGCCAGCAGCTTCTCCAGCTCCTATAATTCACCCCTCCACTTT. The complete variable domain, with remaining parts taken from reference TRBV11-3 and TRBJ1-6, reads EAGVVQSPRYKIIEKKQPVAFWCNPISGHNTLYWYLQNLGQGPELLIRYENEEAVDDSQLPKDRFSAERLKGVDSTLKIQPAELGDSAVYLCASSFSSSYNSPLHFGNGTRLTVT.

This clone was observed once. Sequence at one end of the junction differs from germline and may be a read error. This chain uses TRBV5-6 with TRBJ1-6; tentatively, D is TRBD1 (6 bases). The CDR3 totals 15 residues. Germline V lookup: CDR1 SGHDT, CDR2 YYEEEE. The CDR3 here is CASNLGSGAHSPLHF. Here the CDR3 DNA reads TGTGCCAGCAACTTGGGGTCAGGGGCTCATTCACCCCTCCACTTT. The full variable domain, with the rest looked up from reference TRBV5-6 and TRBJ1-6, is DAGVTQSPTHLIKTRGQQVTLRCSPKSGHDTVSWYQQALGQGPQFIFQYYEEEERQRGNFPDRFSGHQFPNYSSELNVNALLLGDSALYLCASNLGSGAHSPLHFGNGTRLTVT.

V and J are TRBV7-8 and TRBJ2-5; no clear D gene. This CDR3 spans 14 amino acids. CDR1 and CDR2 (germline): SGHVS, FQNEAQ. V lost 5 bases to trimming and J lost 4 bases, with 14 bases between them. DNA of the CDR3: TGTGCCAGCAGCCCGACGGGCCAGAGAGAGACCCAGTACTTC. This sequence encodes CASSPTGQRETQYF.

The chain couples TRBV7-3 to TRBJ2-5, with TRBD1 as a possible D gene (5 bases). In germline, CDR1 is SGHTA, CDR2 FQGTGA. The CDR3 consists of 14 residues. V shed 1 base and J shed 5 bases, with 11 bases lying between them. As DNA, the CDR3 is TGTGCCAGCAGCTTAAAATCAGGGCCCGAGACCCAGTACTTC. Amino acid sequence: CASSLKSGPETQYF.

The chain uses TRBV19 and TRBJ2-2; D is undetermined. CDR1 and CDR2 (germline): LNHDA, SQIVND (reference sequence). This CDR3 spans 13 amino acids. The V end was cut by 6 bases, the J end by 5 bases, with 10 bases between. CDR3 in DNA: TGTGCCAGTAGGGCGATGGGAACCGGGGAGCTGTTTTTT. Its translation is CASRAMGTGELFF. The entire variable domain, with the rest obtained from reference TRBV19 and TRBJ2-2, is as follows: DGGITQSPKYLFRKEGQNVTLSCEQNLNHDAMYWYRQDPGQGLRLIYYSQIVNDFQKGDIAEGYSVSREKKESFPLTVTSAQKNPTAFYLCASRAMGTGELFFGEGSRLTVL.

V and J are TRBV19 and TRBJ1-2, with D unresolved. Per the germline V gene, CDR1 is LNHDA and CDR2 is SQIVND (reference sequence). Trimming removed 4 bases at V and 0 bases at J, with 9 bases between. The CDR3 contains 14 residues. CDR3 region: CASSRVIANYGYTF. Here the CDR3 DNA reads TGTGCCAGTAGTAGAGTCATAGCTAACTATGGCTACACCTTC. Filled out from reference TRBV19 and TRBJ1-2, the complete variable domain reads DGGITQSPKYLFRKEGQNVTLSCEQNLNHDAMYWYRQDPGQGLRLIYYSQIVNDFQKGDIAEGYSVSREKKESFPLTVTSAQKNPTAFYLCASSRVIANYGYTFGSGTRLTVV.

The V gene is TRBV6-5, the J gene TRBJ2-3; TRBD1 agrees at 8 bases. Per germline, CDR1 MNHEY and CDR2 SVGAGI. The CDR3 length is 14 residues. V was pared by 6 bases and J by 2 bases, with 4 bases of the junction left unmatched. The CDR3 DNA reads TGTGCCAGCAGGGACAGGGAGACCACAGATACGCAGTATTTT. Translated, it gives CASRDRETTDTQYF.

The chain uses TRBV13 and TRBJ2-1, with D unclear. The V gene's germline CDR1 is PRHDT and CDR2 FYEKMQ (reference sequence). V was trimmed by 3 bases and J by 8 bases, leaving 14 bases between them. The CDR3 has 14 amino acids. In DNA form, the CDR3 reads TGTGCCAGCAGCTTCATAGTGGTGGGCTATGAGCAGTTCTTC. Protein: CASSFIVVGYEQFF.

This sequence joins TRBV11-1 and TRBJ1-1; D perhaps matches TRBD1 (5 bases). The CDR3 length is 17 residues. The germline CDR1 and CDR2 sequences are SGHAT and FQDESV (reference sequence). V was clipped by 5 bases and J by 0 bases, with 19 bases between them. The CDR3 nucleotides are TGTGCCAGCAGCCGAGGAGGGGAGGGCCGTATGAACACTGAAGCTTTCTTT. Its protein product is CASSRGGEGRMNTEAFF. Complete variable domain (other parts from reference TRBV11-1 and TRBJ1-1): EAEVAQSPRYKITEKSQAVAFWCDPISGHATLYWYRQILGQGPELLVQFQDESVVDDSQLPKDRFSAERLKGVDSTLKIQPAELGDSAMYLCASSRGGEGRMNTEAFFGQGTRLTVV.

CDR3 bases: TGCGCCAGCAGCCAAGATCCTAGCGGGGGAGGGTGGCAAGAGACCCAGTACTTC. This sequence encodes CASSQDPSGGGWQETQYF. The rearrangement links TRBV4-1 to TRBJ2-5; 10 bases agree with TRBD2. The CDR3 contains 18 residues. The germline V gene has CDR1 MGHRA and CDR2 YSYEKL. J was trimmed by 2 bases and V by 0 bases; bases with no gene match: 9.